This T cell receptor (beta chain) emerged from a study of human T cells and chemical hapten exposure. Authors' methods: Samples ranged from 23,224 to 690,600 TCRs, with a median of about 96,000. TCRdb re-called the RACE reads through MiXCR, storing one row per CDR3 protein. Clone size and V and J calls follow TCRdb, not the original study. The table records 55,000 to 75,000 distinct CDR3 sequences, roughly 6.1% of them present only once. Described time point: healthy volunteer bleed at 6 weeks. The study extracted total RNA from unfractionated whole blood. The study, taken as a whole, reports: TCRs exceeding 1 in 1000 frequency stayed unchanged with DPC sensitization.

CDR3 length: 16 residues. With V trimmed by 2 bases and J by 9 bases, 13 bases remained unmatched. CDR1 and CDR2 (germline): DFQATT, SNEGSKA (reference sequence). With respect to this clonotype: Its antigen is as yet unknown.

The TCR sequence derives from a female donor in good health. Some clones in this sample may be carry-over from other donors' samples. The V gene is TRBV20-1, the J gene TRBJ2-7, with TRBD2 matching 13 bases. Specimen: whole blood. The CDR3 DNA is TGCAGTGCTAGACCTATCGGACTAGCGGGAGAAAGAGGGCAGTACTTC. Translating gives CSARPIGLAGERGQYF.